This T cell receptor beta chain was captured in a study of cytomegalovirus exposure and HLA in healthy donors. This table comes from immunoSEQ multiplex PCR, and its TCRdb copy is limited to in-frame clones, with some not included. The sample lists 100,000 to 150,000 clones, roughly 90% seen once, with about 1.5% in the top ten. J gave up 3 bases and V 5 bases, and 2 bases lay outside the gene matches. CDR1 is SGHAT, CDR2 FQDESV, per germline (reference sequence). The CDR3 is 15 residues long. Study outcomes and limitations: 164 TCR beta chains were listed as cytomegalovirus-associated.

Details on this clone: Its antigen remains unknown.

The rearrangement uses TRBV11-1 and TRBJ2-1; 12 nucleotides line up with TRBD2. This TCR was recovered from a man aged 30 to 39 in good health and CMV-seronegative. The sequenced sample consisted of PBMCs. The CDR3 reads CASSPGLAGYNEQFF. DNA for the CDR3: TGTGCCAGCAGCCCGGGACTAGCGGGCTACAATGAGCAGTTCTTC.